The clone carrying this TCR beta chain appeared a few times. These data come from a study of blood T cells in healthy people across ages. CDR3 length: 15 amino acids. Trimming shortened V by 5 bases and J by 5 bases, and 19 bases separated the two germline ends. Germline CDR1 and CDR2: LGHNA and YSLEER. Combining a sample-barcoded 5' primer with a J-beta primer mix, a second PCR ran for about 7 to 12 cycles. TCRdb used MiXCR to reprocess the 5' RACE reads, holding one entry per CDR3 protein. Found here are fewer than 1 million distinct CDR3 sequences, more than 40% of them singletons; the top ten hold under 20%.

The chain links TRBV4-3 to TRBJ2-7, with a tentative D call TRBD2 (6 bases). This TCR came from a man between 60 and 70 years old in good health. The sample was blood. CDR3 nucleotide sequence: TGCGCCAGCAGCGAAGGGACTCGCCGAGTCCACGAGCAGTACTTC. It translates to CASSEGTRRVHEQYF.